This T cell receptor beta chain stems from a study of cytomegalovirus exposure and HLA in healthy donors. This clone was counted between two and nine times. Primers for the PCR totalled 60 Vbeta and 13 Jbeta. The assay was immunoSEQ multiplex PCR, and TCRdb's table has in-frame clones only and misses some. Of more than 95,000 clones listed, over 9.5% are singletons. Unmatched junction bases numbered 16, after V lost 5 bases and J lost 7 bases. The length of the CDR3 is 17 residues. Germline V gene sequence: CDR1 PRHDT, CDR2 FYEKMQ (reference sequence). Sequences were obtained from PBMCs. The sequence was collected from a man aged 35 to 55 in good health and CMV-seropositive. This sequence joins TRBV13 and TRBJ1-2, with 10 positions matching TRBD1. The DNA for the CDR3 is TGTGCCAGCAGCCCCCGAAGGTCCGGGACAGGGGTTTCTGGCTACACCTTC. Encoded protein: CASSPRRSGTGVSGYTF.